This T cell receptor beta chain comes out of a study of shared T cell receptors in the human thymus. The CDR3 contains 13 residues. V shed 0 bases and J shed 1 base, with 3 bases lying between them. Germline values: CDR1 MGHRA, CDR2 YSYEKL. Sequenced by immunoSEQ multiplex PCR; TCRdb stores in-frame clones only, minus some. The top ten hold approximately 0.018% of the sample, which has under 450,000 clones, 85% to 95% seen once. This receptor was taken from a human donor. Source material: thymocytes. The V gene is TRBV4-1, the J gene TRBJ1-1, with D unresolved. This CDR3 reads CASSQDSNTEAFF. The CDR3 DNA reads as TGCGCCAGCAGCCAAGATTCGAACACTGAAGCTTTCTTT.